These 20 T cell receptor beta chains were all obtained from the same sample, sequenced in a study of blood T cell repertoires in COVID-19. Assay: immunoSEQ multiplex PCR; the TCRdb copy retains only in-frame clones and omits some. Counted here are roughly 250,000 clones, roughly 84% occurring once; the ten biggest clones make up 1.5% to 1.7%. Material for sequencing was peripheral blood. These receptors were obtained from a woman in her thirties or forties who had recovered from COVID-19.

The rearrangement uses TRBV7-9 and TRBJ2-7; TRBD2 matches 8 bases. The V gene end was trimmed by 0 bases and the J gene end by 4 bases; junction bases not matched to a gene: 5. Germline values: CDR1 SEHNR, CDR2 FQNEAQ (reference sequence). This CDR3 region has 15 residues. The CDR3 nucleotides are TGTGCCAGCAGCTTAGCCCCGGGGGGGGCGTACGAGCAGTACTTC. This sequence encodes CASSLAPGGAYEQYF.

This clone was detected once. This chain links TRBV6-6 with TRBJ2-3; the D gene is possibly TRBD2 (7 bases). The V and J ends lost 5 bases and 6 bases respectively, with 27 bases between them. CDR1 and CDR2 from the germline V gene are MNHNY and SVGAGI (reference sequence). This CDR3 is built from 18 residues. CDR3 nucleotides: TGTGCCAGCAGTCACCTTCGGACGCTGGCGGGGGCGGGGGATACGCAGTATTTT. Protein product: CASSHLRTLAGAGDTQYF.

The chain joins TRBV3-1 (or the pseudogene TRBV3-2) to TRBJ2-4; 13 nucleotides align to TRBD2. Germline values: CDR1 LGHDT, CDR2 YNNKEL (reference sequence). CDR3 size: 19 residues. V shed 4 bases, J shed 0 bases, and the junction held 9 bases outside the gene matches. CDR3 bases: TGTGCCAGCAGCCCCTCCCAGGGACTAGCGGGGTCAGCCAAAAACATTCAGTACTTC. It yields the protein CASSPSQGLAGSAKNIQYF.

This chain connects TRBV5-4 to TRBJ1-6; 7 bases are shared with TRBD1. CDR1 is SGHNT, CDR2 YYREEE, per germline (reference sequence). The CDR3 consists of 15 residues. After removal of 1 base from V and 8 bases from J, the junction contained 6 bases not matched to a gene. The CDR3 protein is CASSLRSQGDSPLHF. CDR3 coding DNA: TGTGCCAGCAGCTTGAGGTCCCAGGGGGATTCACCCCTCCACTTT. Variable domain in full (rest from reference TRBV5-4 and TRBJ1-6): ETGVTQSPTHLIKTRGQQVTLRCSSQSGHNTVSWYQQALGQGPQFIFQYYREEENGRGNFPPRFSGLQFPNYSSELNVNALELDDSALYLCASSLRSQGDSPLHFGNGTRLTVT.

This clone was picked up one time. The chain recombines TRBV6-1 with TRBJ1-3; D gene ambiguous. Trimming removed 2 bases from V and 0 bases from J, with 14 bases in between. The CDR3 spans 17 residues. Looked up from germline, CDR1 is MNHNS and CDR2 is SASEGT. This CDR3 is CASSEFTVLNSGNTIYF. Written as DNA, the CDR3 is TGTGCCAGCAGTGAATTTACAGTCCTCAACTCTGGAAACACCATATATTTT.

This rearrangement joins TRBV7-8 to TRBJ1-1; 10 nucleotides line up with TRBD1. CDR3 length: 14 residues. Germline V gene data show CDR1 as SGHVS and CDR2 as FQNEAQ. V was clipped by 4 bases and J by 1 base; unmatched bases: 0. CDR3 bases: TGTGCCAGCAGCTGGGACAGGGGGAACACTGAAGCTTTCTTT. Protein: CASSWDRGNTEAFF.

V gene TRBV3-1 (or the pseudogene TRBV3-2) combines with J gene TRBJ2-3; 10 bases align to TRBD2. The CDR3 contains 17 residues. The germline CDR1 and CDR2 sequences are LGHDT and YNNKEL (reference sequence). The J segment lost 1 base and the V segment lost 5 bases, leaving 9 bases of the junction unmatched. The CDR3 sequence is CASSTLFLAGGTDTQYF. CDR3 nucleotide sequence: TGTGCCAGCAGCACCCTCTTCCTAGCGGGGGGCACAGATACGCAGTATTTT.

The chain employs TRBV6-2 or TRBV6-3 and TRBJ2-7; TRBD1 agrees at 8 bases. This CDR3 is built from 18 residues. Germline values: CDR1 MNHEY, CDR2 SVGEGT. V lost 5 bases and J lost 0; bases outside the gene matches: 15. CDR3 sequence (DNA): TGTGCCAGCAGTCTGGACAGGGCTCGCTACGAAAACTCCTACGAGCAGTACTTC. Its protein is CASSLDRARYENSYEQYF.

A few counts support this clone. This rearrangement joins TRBV19 to TRBJ2-1; TRBD2 aligns across 7 bases. The J segment lost 7 bases and the V segment lost 1 base, leaving 10 bases of the junction unmatched. The CDR3 consists of 16 residues. The germline gives CDR1 LNHDA, CDR2 SQIVND (reference sequence). In DNA form, the CDR3 reads TGTGCCAGTAGTATAGGATTTCTAGCGGCAAAGAATGAGCAGTTCTTC. Amino acid sequence: CASSIGFLAAKNEQFF. Complete variable domain (other parts from reference TRBV19 and TRBJ2-1): DGGITQSPKYLFRKEGQNVTLSCEQNLNHDAMYWYRQDPGQGLRLIYYSQIVNDFQKGDIAEGYSVSREKKESFPLTVTSAQKNPTAFYLCASSIGFLAAKNEQFFGPGTRLTVL.

J is TRBJ1-5 and V is TRBV30, with a tentative D call TRBD1 (5 bases). Trimming shortened V by 1 base and J by 7 bases, and 11 bases separated the two germline ends. There are 13 residues in the CDR3. Germline V lookup: CDR1 GTSNPN, CDR2 SVGIG (reference sequence). The CDR3 region has the DNA TGTGCCTGGAGTGCGGGGGGGTGGCAGCCCCAGCATTTT. It translates to CAWSAGGWQPQHF.

V gene TRBV2 combines with J gene TRBJ2-1; the D gene is possibly TRBD2 (5 bases). The CDR3 has 15 residues. CDR1 SNHLY and CDR2 FYNNEI come from the germline V gene. Trimming removed 8 bases at V and 6 bases at J, with 20 bases between. The CDR3 DNA is TGTGCCAGCGCGGGTGAGGTATCGGTTGGCAATGAGCAGTTCTTC. Translating gives CASAGEVSVGNEQFF.

This chain connects TRBV10-1 to TRBJ2-3, with D possibly matching TRBD1 (5 bases). V dropped 2 bases and J dropped 4 bases, with 10 bases sitting between them. The CDR3 spans 14 residues. Germline CDR1 is WNHNN and CDR2 is SYGVQD (reference sequence). In nucleotides, the CDR3 is TGCGCCAGCAGTGAGAGGGGAAGACCAGATACGCAGTATTTT. Protein: CASSERGRPDTQYF.

The rearrangement links TRBV27 to TRBJ2-5; 11 positions match TRBD2. V trimming: 3 bases; J trimming: 4 bases; junction bases outside the gene matches: 7. Looked up from germline, CDR1 is MNHEY and CDR2 is SMNVEV (reference sequence). This CDR3 contains 16 residues. CDR3 loop: CASSLGTSGGRETQYF. The CDR3 DNA sequence: TGTGCCAGCAGTTTGGGAACTAGCGGGGGTCGAGAGACCCAGTACTTC.

The chain is built from TRBV27 and TRBJ2-3, with 10 bases that match TRBD2. V lost 6 bases and J lost 2; bases outside the gene matches: 11. The CDR3 runs to 17 residues. Germline V lookup: CDR1 MNHEY, CDR2 SMNVEV (reference sequence). CDR3 in amino acids: CASSLRPGLANTDTQYF. For the CDR3, the DNA is TGTGCCAGCAGCCTCCGTCCGGGACTAGCGAACACAGATACGCAGTATTTT.

This clone was seen a few times. The gene calls are TRBV30 and TRBJ2-7; 8 bases agree with TRBD1. The germline V gene has CDR1 GTSNPN and CDR2 SVGIG (reference sequence). The ends lost 3 bases at V and 9 bases at J; junction bases unmatched: 13. The CDR3 spans 14 residues. The CDR3 nucleotides read TGTGCCTGGAGCCGGGACAGGAAAAACCCGGGGCAGTACTTC. It is translated as CAWSRDRKNPGQYF.

In its sample, this clone was seen a few times. The rearrangement joins TRBV24-1 to TRBJ1-5; D gene ambiguous. V lost 4 bases to trimming and J lost 6 bases, with 12 bases between them. Germline-derived CDR1 and CDR2 are KGHDR and SFDVKD. The CDR3 runs to 14 residues. The CDR3 DNA is TGTGCCACCAGTGACCGACAATATGGTCAGCCCCAGCATTTT. Its translation: CATSDRQYGQPQHF.

In its sample, this clone was seen a few times. This chain links TRBV3-1 (or the pseudogene TRBV3-2) with TRBJ2-7; 7 bases align to TRBD2. The V and J ends lost 2 bases and 4 bases, in that order; junction bases with no gene match: 8. Germline values: CDR1 LGHDT, CDR2 YNNKEL (reference sequence). This CDR3 has 15 residues. The DNA of the CDR3 is TGTGCCAGCAGCCAATCTAGACTAGCAAGGTACGAGCAGTACTTC. Amino acids: CASSQSRLARYEQYF.

This clone was picked up one time. The sample carries other DNA sequences with the same CDR3. Here the CDR3 reads CASSSGQGYGYTF. Written as DNA, the CDR3 is TGTGCCAGCAGTTCGGGACAGGGGTATGGCTACACCTTC. The gene calls are TRBV28 and TRBJ1-2; TRBD1 matches 10 bases. V lost 4 bases, J lost 5 bases, and 1 base stayed unmatched. Germline CDR1 MDHEN, CDR2 SYDVKM. The CDR3 covers 13 residues.

V usage is TRBV19 and J usage is TRBJ1-5; weak D call: TRBD1 (5 bases). Trimming took 6 bases from V and 0 from J, leaving 15 bases between them. The CDR3 totals 16 residues. The germline V gene encodes CDR1 LNHDA and CDR2 SQIVND (reference sequence). In DNA form, the CDR3 reads TGTGCCAGTAGCTTAGCGGGGGTCTATAGCAATCAGCCCCAGCATTTT. Translated: CASSLAGVYSNQPQHF. Combining the CDR3 with reference TRBV19 and TRBJ1-5 gives the whole variable domain DGGITQSPKYLFRKEGQNVTLSCEQNLNHDAMYWYRQDPGQGLRLIYYSQIVNDFQKGDIAEGYSVSREKKESFPLTVTSAQKNPTAFYLCASSLAGVYSNQPQHFGDGTRLSIL.

This chain connects TRBV5-4 to TRBJ1-6; 8 bases align to TRBD1. The trim removed 4 bases at V and 9 bases at J, leaving 9 bases unmatched. Germline CDR1 reads SGHNT; CDR2 reads YYREEE (reference sequence). The CDR3 sequence is 15 residues long. The CDR3 sequence is CASSPGQGVSSPLHF. The CDR3 nucleotides read TGTGCCAGCAGCCCAGGACAGGGAGTAAGTTCACCCCTCCACTTT.